A single sample is the source of the 3 T cell receptor beta chains below, sequenced in a study of cytomegalovirus exposure and HLA in healthy donors. Primers included in the PCR were 60 Vbeta and 13 Jbeta primers. TCRdb's copy holds only in-frame clones and misses some; the assay was immunoSEQ multiplex PCR. Of 130,000 to 150,000 clones listed, 78% are singletons. The sequencing input was PBMCs. Receptors were obtained from a male donor in good health and CMV-seronegative.

The table lists this clone with a few counts. This chain joins TRBV5-4 and TRBJ1-2; 8 bases match TRBD1. The germline V gene encodes CDR1 SGHNT and CDR2 YYREEE (reference sequence). The V gene end was trimmed by 2 bases and the J gene end by 8 bases; junction bases not matched to a gene: 11. The CDR3 extends over 15 amino acids. This CDR3 is CASSLGGYRGDGYTF. As DNA, the CDR3 is TGTGCCAGCAGCTTAGGAGGGTACAGGGGGGACGGCTACACCTTC.

This clone has just a few counts. The rearrangement uses TRBV28 and TRBJ2-7, with TRBD1 identical over 8 bases. The CDR3 is 17 residues long. The germline gives CDR1 MDHEN, CDR2 SYDVKM. The V segment lost 5 bases and the J segment 9 bases; nucleotides outside the gene matches: 21. This chain's CDR3 is CASSLGTGGGKLRGQYF. The DNA of the CDR3 is TGTGCCAGCAGTCTTGGGACAGGCGGCGGTAAACTACGAGGGCAGTACTTC.

The V and J genes are TRBV7-9 and TRBJ2-7; 7 bases agree with TRBD1. The CDR3 has 15 amino acids. The ends lost 5 bases at V and 3 bases at J; junction bases unmatched: 10. CDR1 and CDR2 (germline): SEHNR, FQNEAQ (reference sequence). This chain's CDR3 is CASSPWTGFGYEQYF. The CDR3 bases are TGTGCCAGCAGCCCTTGGACAGGATTTGGCTACGAGCAGTACTTC.